This TCR beta chain comes out of a study of beta chain features in type 1 diabetes. cDNA synthesis used the whole RNA isolate, giving expressed TCRB sequences. The assay was immunoSEQ multiplex PCR, and TCRdb's table has in-frame clones only and misses some. The sample has under 300,000 clones; roughly 20% are singletons. The germline gives CDR1 SEHNR, CDR2 FQNEAQ (reference sequence). CDR3 length: 16 amino acids. The ends lost 6 bases at V and 4 bases at J; junction bases unmatched: 8. Each sorted population was over 98% pure. Study-wide results and limits: Type 1 diabetes patients showed a moderate but significant shortening of TCRB CDR3s in all four CD4+ subsets. Sequencing used cDNA, and cells with high TCR expression could therefore be over-represented. For type 1 diabetes patients, VDJ junctions showed fewer insertions and more deletions.

With respect to this clone: Its antigen is currently unknown.

The source material was naive CD4+ T cells from blood. The chain combines TRBV7-9 with TRBJ1-6; 8 bases map to TRBD1. The sequence came from a woman in her 40s with type 1 diabetes. Here the CDR3 DNA reads TGTGCCAGCAGTACCAACAGGGGGGTTTATAATTCACCCCTCCACTTT. The encoded protein is CASSTNRGVYNSPLHF.